This passage covers 5 T cell receptor beta chains from one sample sequenced in a study of T cell repertoires in cytomegalovirus infection. TCRdb fed the reads into MiXCR, producing one record per CDR3 protein. Among approximately 140,000 distinct CDR3 sequences listed, 5% to 6.5% were seen once. The specimen sequenced was PBMCs. The receptors derive from a human donor in good health (CMV status not recorded). Some clones in this sample may be carry-over from other donors' samples.

This clonotype has at least ten counts. The V gene is TRBV6-5, the J gene TRBJ2-4; 11 positions agree with TRBD1. The germline gives CDR1 MNHEY, CDR2 SVGAGI. The V gene end was trimmed by 4 bases and the J gene end by 6 bases; junction bases not matched to a gene: 11. The CDR3 length is 17 residues. The CDR3 protein is CASSLAFPGQGVNIQYF. The CDR3 region has the DNA TGTGCCAGCAGTTTAGCCTTCCCGGGACAGGGGGTAAACATTCAGTACTTC.

This clonotype was found many times. An end of the junction differs from the germline gene, which may be a read error. The V gene is TRBV2, the J gene TRBJ1-2; no clear D. The CDR3 has 14 residues. CDR1 and CDR2 (germline): SNHLY, FYNNEI. The CDR3 reads CASREGKANYGYTF. The CDR3 DNA follows: TGTGCCAGCAGGGAAGGGAAAGCTAACTATGGCTACACCTTC.

This chain links TRBV6-2 or TRBV6-3 with TRBJ1-5, with a tentative D call TRBD1 (6 bases). The CDR3 runs to 14 residues. The germline V gene has CDR1 MNHEY and CDR2 SVGEGT. Trimming left V 6 bases short and J 3 bases short, with 12 bases between. Written as DNA, the CDR3 is TGTGCCAGCAGCCCGGGACATCTCAATCAGCCCCAGCATTTT. This translates into CASSPGHLNQPQHF.

This clonotype has a count of ten or more. V and J are TRBV7-2 and TRBJ1-4, with D possibly TRBD1 on 6 matching bases. Germline values: CDR1 SGHTA, CDR2 FQGNSA. There are 16 residues in the CDR3. Trimming removed 6 bases from V and 7 bases from J, with 21 bases in between. The CDR3 loop reads CASSSRGGLRREKLFF. CDR3 DNA: TGTGCCAGCAGTTCAAGGGGGGGGCTCCGGCGTGAAAAACTGTTTTTT.

Ten or more counts support this clonotype. This chain links TRBV7-2 with TRBJ2-4, with unresolved D. Germline values: CDR1 SGHTA, CDR2 FQGNSA. There are 13 residues in the CDR3. The ends were cut back, 5 bases at V and 7 bases at J, with 12 bases in the middle. The chain's CDR3 is CASSPAPTNIQYF. CDR3 sequence (DNA): TGTGCCAGCAGCCCAGCACCTACCAACATTCAGTACTTC.